These 7 T cell receptor beta chains originate from one sample sequenced in a study of Graves' ophthalmopathy and Graves' hyperthyroidism. From RNA, the CDR3 regions of TCR beta chains were amplified and sequenced. Amplification began with first-round RT-PCR using HTBI primers, then second-round multiplex PCR was performed. Each CDR3 protein gets one entry after TCRdb re-called the multiplex PCR reads with MiXCR. The profile covers approximately 410,000 distinct CDR3 sequences, with roughly 14% appearing a single time and 5.5% to 7% taken by the ten largest. The sample consisted of peripheral blood. These receptors were collected from a woman between 18 and 30 years old with stable Graves' hyperthyroidism.

This clonotype was recorded many times. This chain connects TRBV12-3 or TRBV12-4 to TRBJ1-2; D gene unclear. CDR3 length: 14 amino acids. V lost 2 bases, J lost 2 bases, and 9 bases lay in between. DNA of the CDR3: TGTGCCAGCAGTTTATCAGGATACAACTATGGCTACACCTTC. Translation gives CASSLSGYNYGYTF.

There are many counts of this clonotype. The chain links TRBV20-1 to TRBJ1-2, with D uncertain. This CDR3 spans 12 amino acids. V lost 3 bases and J 3 bases, leaving 8 bases between the germline ends. Germline-derived CDR1 and CDR2 are DFQATT and SNEGSKA (reference sequence). CDR3 sequence (DNA): TGCAGTGCTAGGGCAGCAGACTATGGCTACACCTTC. Protein sequence: CSARAADYGYTF.

This clonotype was found many times. The J gene is TRBJ1-6, the V gene TRBV2, with D unresolved. Trimming shortened V by 4 bases and J by 12 bases, and 10 bases separated the two germline ends. Germline V CDR1 and CDR2: SNHLY, FYNNEI. There are 12 residues in the CDR3. The CDR3 sequence: CASSATGQPLHF. The CDR3 region has the DNA TGTGCCAGCAGTGCTACCGGGCAACCCCTCCACTTT. Drawing the rest from reference TRBV2 and TRBJ1-6, the complete variable domain is EPEVTQTPSHQVTQMGQEVILRCVPISNHLYFYWYRQILGQKVEFLVSFYNNEISEKSEIFDDQFSVERPDGSNFTLKIRSTKLEDSAMYFCASSATGQPLHFGNGTRLTVT.

This clonotype was counted ten times or more. The V call is TRBV6-2 or TRBV6-3, the J call TRBJ1-1, with TRBD1 identical over 10 bases. This CDR3 has 16 residues. V shed 6 bases and J 3 bases; nucleotides not matched to a gene: 10. CDR1 MNHEY and CDR2 SVGEGT come from the germline V gene. CDR3 nucleotide sequence: TGTGCCAGCAGAACCCCGGGACAGGGGTTTGACACTGAAGCTTTCTTT. The encoded protein is CASRTPGQGFDTEAFF.

To note about this clonotype: Being one base from a much bigger clone, this may be a read error. The CDR3 DNA sequence: TGTGCCAGTAGTCTGGCAGAGGGAAGGGGATACTATGGCTACGCCTTC. Translating gives CASSLAEGRGYYGYAF. The rearrangement joins TRBV19 to TRBJ1-2; D might be TRBD1 (5 bases). The CDR3 loop spans 16 amino acids. Per the germline V gene, CDR1 is LNHDA and CDR2 is SQIVND (reference sequence).

The V gene is TRBV11-2, the J gene TRBJ1-2; TRBD1 aligns across 8 bases. J lost 7 bases, V lost 5 bases, and 6 bases had no gene match. CDR3 length: 13 amino acids. Germline values: CDR1 SGHAT, CDR2 FQNNGV. The CDR3 region has the DNA TGTGCCAGCAGCCCCCGGGACAGGAGTGGCTACACCTTC. Its protein is CASSPRDRSGYTF.

The sample holds many counts of this clonotype. This chain links TRBV29-1 with TRBJ2-7; TRBD1 matches at 8 bases. The CDR3 is 14 amino acids. Germline V gene lookup returns CDR1 SQVTM and CDR2 ANQGSEA. The V segment lost 4 bases and the J segment 0 bases; nucleotides outside the gene matches: 5. Here the CDR3 reads CSVGDRTHSYEQYF. CDR3 DNA: TGCAGCGTTGGGGACAGGACCCACTCCTACGAGCAGTACTTC.